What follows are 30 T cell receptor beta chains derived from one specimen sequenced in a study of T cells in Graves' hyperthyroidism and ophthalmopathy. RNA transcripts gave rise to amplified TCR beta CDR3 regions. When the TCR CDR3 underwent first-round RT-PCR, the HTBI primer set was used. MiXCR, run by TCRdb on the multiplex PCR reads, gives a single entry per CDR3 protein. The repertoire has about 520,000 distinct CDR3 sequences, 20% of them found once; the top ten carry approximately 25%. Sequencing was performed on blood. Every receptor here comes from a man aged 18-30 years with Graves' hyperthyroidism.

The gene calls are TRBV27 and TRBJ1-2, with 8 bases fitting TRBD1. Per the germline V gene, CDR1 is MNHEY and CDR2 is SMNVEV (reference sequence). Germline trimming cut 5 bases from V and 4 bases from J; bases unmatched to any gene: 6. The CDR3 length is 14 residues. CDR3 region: CASSPDRDGYGYTF. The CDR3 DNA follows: TGTGCCAGCAGTCCGGACAGGGATGGCTATGGCTACACCTTC.

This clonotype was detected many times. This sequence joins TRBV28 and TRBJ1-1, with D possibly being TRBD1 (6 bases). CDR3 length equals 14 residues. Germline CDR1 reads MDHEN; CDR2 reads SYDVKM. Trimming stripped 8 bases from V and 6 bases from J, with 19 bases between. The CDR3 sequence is CASALGGPGAEAFF. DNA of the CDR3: TGTGCCAGCGCGTTAGGGGGGCCAGGGGCTGAAGCTTTCTTT.

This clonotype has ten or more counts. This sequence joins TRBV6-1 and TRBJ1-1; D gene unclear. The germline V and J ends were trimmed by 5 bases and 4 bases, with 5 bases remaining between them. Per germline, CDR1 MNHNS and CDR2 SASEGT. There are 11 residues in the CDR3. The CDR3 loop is CASSNSTEAFF. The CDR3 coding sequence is TGTGCCAGCAGTAATTCCACTGAAGCTTTCTTT.

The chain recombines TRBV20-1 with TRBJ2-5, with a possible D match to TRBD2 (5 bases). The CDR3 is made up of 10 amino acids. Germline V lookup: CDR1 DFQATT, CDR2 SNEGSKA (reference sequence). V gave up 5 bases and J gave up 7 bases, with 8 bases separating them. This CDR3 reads CSAVRGTQYF. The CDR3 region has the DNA TGCAGTGCTGTCCGGGGGACCCAGTACTTC.

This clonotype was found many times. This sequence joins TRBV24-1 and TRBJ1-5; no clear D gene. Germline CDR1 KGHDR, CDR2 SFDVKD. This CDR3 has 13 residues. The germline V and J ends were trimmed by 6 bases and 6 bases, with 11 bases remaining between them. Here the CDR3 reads CATSPGAGQPQHF. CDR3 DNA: TGTGCCACCAGTCCGGGAGCTGGTCAGCCCCAGCATTTT.

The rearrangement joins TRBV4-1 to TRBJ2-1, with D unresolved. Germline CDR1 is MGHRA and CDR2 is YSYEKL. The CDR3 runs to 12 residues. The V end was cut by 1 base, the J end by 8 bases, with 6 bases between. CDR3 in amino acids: CASSQVGDEQFF. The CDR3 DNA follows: TGCGCCAGCAGCCAAGTTGGAGATGAGCAGTTCTTC.

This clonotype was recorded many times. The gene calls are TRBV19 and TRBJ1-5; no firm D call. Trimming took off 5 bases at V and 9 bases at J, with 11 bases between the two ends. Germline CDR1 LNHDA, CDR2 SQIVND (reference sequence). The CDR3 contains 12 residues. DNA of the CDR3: TGTGCCAGTAGTGTAGGTAGCTGGCCCCAGCATTTT. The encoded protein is CASSVGSWPQHF. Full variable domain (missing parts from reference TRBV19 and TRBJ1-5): DGGITQSPKYLFRKEGQNVTLSCEQNLNHDAMYWYRQDPGQGLRLIYYSQIVNDFQKGDIAEGYSVSREKKESFPLTVTSAQKNPTAFYLCASSVGSWPQHFGDGTRLSIL.

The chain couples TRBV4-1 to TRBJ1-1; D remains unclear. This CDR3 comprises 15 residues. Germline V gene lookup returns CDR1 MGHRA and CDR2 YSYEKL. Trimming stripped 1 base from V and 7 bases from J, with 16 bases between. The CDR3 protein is CASSQGPLGLGEAFF. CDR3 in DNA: TGCGCCAGCAGCCAAGGACCCTTAGGGCTCGGTGAAGCTTTCTTT.

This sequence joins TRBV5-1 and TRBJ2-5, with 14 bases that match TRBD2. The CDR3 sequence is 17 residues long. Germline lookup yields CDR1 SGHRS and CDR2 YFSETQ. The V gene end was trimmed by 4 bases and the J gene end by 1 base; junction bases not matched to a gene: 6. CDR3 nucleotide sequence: TGCGCCAGCAGCGACGGGACTAGCGGGGGACTCCAAGAGACCCAGTACTTC. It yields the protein CASSDGTSGGLQETQYF.

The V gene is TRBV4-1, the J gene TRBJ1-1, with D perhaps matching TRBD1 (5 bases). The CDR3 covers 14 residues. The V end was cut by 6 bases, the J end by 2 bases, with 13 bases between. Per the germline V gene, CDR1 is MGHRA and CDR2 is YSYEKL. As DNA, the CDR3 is TGCGCCAGCAGGGAGTTGACAGTAAACACTGAAGCTTTCTTT. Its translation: CASRELTVNTEAFF.

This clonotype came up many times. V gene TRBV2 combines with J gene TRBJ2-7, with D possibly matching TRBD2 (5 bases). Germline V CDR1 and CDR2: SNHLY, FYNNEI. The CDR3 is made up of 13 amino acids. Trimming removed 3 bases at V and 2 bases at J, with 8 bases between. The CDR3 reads CASSDDGTYEQYF. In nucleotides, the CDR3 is TGTGCCAGCAGTGACGACGGGACCTACGAGCAGTACTTC.

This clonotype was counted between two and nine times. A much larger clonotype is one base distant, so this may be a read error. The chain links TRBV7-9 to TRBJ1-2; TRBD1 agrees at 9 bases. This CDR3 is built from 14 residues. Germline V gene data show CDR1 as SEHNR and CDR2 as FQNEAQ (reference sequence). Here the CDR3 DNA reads TGTGCCAGCAGCCTCACCGGGACAGGGAGAGGCTGCACCTTC. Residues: CASSLTGTGRGCTF.

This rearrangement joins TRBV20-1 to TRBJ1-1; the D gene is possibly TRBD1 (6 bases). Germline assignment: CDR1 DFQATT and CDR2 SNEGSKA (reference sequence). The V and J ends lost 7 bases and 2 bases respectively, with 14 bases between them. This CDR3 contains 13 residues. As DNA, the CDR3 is TGCAGTGTTCCATTCAGGGGAAACACTGAAGCTTTCTTT. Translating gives CSVPFRGNTEAFF.

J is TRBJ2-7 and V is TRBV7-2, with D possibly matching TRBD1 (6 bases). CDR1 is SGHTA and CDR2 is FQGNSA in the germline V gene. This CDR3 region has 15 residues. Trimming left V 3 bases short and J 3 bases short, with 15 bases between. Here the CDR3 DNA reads TGTGCCAGCAGCTTGGAGCCCGGACAGTACTACGAGCAGTACTTC. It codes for CASSLEPGQYYEQYF.

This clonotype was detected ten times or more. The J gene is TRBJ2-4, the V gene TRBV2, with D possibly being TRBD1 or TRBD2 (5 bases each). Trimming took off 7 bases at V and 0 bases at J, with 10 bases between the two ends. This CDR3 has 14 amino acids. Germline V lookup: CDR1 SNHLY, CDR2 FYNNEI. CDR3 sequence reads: CASIGALAKNIQYF. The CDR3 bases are TGTGCCAGCATCGGGGCCCTAGCCAAAAACATTCAGTACTTC.

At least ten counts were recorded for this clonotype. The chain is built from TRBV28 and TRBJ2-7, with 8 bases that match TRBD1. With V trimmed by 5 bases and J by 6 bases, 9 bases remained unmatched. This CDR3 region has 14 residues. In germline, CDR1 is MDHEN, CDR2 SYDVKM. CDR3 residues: CASSPTVRGREQYF. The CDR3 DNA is TGTGCCAGCAGTCCGACGGTCAGGGGGCGCGAGCAGTACTTC. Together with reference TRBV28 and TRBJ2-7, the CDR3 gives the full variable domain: DVKVTQSSRYLVKRTGEKVFLECVQDMDHENMFWYRQDPGLGLRLIYFSYDVKMKEKGDIPEGYSVSREKKERFSLILESASTNQTSMYLCASSPTVRGREQYFGPGTRLTVT.

CDR3 bases: TGTGCCAGCAGAATCGACAGGAACTCTGGAAACACCATATATTTT. It yields the protein CASRIDRNSGNTIYF. The chain couples TRBV6-1 to TRBJ1-3; a weak D match, TRBD1 (6 bases). Germline V gives CDR1 MNHNS, CDR2 SASEGT. CDR3 length: 15 amino acids. V dropped 6 bases and J dropped 0 bases, with 12 bases sitting between them.

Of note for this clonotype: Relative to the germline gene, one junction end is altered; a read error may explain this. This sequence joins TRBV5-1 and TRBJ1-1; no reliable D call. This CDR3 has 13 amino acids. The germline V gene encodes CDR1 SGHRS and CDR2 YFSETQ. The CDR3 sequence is CASSSEPNTKAFF. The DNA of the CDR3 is TGCGCCAGCAGCTCAGAGCCCAACACTAAAGCTTTCTTT.

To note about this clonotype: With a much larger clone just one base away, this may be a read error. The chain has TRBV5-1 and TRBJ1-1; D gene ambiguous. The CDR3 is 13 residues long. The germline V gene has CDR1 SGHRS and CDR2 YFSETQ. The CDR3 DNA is TGCGCCAGCAGCTCGGAAGGGAACACTGAAGCTTCCTTT. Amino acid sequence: CASSSEGNTEASF.

CDR3 DNA: TGTGCCAGCAGCCTGGGACTAGCGGGATCCACCGGGGAGCTGTTTTTT. It specifies CASSLGLAGSTGELFF. V usage is TRBV12-3 or TRBV12-4 and J usage is TRBJ2-2; 13 bases align to TRBD2. The V gene end was trimmed by 6 bases and the J gene end by 4 bases; junction bases not matched to a gene: 5. This CDR3 region has 16 residues.

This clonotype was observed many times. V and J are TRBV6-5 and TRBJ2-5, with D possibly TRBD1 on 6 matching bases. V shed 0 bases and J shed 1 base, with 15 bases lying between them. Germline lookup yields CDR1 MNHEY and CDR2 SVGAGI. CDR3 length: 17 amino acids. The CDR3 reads CASSYSAHTGFQETQYF. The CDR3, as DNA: TGTGCCAGCAGTTACTCGGCGCATACAGGGTTCCAAGAGACCCAGTACTTC.

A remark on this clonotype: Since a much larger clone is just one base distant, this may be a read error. CDR3 coding DNA: TGCAGTGCTAGTGGAGGACAGGGTTACGACTGCACCTTC. This codes for CSASGGQGYDCTF. The chain combines TRBV20-1 with TRBJ1-2, with 8 positions matching TRBD1. J lost 13 bases, V lost 3 bases, and 13 bases had no gene match. The CDR3 consists of 13 residues. Per germline, CDR1 DFQATT and CDR2 SNEGSKA (reference sequence).

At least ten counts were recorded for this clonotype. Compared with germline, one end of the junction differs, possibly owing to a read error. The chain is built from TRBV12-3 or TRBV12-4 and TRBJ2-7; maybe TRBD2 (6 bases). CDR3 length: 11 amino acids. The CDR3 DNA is TGTGCCAGCAGTTTAGGCGGGGAGCGTTGCTTC. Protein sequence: CASSLGGERCF.

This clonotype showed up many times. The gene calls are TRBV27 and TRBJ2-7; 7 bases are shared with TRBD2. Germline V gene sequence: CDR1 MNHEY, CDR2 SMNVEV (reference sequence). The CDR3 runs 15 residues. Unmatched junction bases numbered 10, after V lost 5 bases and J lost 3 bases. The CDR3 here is CASSPSAGPDYEQYF. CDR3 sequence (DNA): TGTGCCAGCAGTCCTTCAGCGGGACCTGACTACGAGCAGTACTTC.

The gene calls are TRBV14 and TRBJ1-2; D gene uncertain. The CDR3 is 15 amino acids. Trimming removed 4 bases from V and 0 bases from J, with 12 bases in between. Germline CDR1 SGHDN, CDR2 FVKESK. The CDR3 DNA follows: TGTGCCAGCAGCCCATTCAAGAAGTCTAACTATGGCTACACCTTC. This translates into CASSPFKKSNYGYTF. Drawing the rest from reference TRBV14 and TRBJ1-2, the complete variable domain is EAGVTQFPSHSVIEKGQTVTLRCDPISGHDNLYWYRRVMGKEIKFLLHFVKESKQDESGMPNNRFLAERTGGTYSTLKVQPAELEDSGVYFCASSPFKKSNYGYTFGSGTRLTVV.

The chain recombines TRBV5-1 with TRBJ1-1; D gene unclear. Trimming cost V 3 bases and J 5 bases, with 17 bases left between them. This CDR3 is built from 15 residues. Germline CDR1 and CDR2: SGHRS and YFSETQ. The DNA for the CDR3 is TGCGCCAGCAGCTACGCCCTTGGGGAGGAAACTGAAGCTTTCTTT. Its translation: CASSYALGEETEAFF.

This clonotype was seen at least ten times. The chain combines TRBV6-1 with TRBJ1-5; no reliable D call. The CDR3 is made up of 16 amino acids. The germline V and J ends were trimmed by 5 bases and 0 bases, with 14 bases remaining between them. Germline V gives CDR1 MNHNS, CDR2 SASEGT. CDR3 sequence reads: CASSRKGSYSNQPQHF. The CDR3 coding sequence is TGTGCCAGCAGTCGTAAGGGTTCTTATAGCAATCAGCCCCAGCATTTT.

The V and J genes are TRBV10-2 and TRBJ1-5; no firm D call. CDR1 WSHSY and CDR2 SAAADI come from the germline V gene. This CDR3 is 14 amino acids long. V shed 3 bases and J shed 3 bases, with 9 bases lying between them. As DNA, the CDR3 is TGCGCCAGCAGTGAAGGGCGGTACAATCAGCCCCAGCATTTT. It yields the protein CASSEGRYNQPQHF.

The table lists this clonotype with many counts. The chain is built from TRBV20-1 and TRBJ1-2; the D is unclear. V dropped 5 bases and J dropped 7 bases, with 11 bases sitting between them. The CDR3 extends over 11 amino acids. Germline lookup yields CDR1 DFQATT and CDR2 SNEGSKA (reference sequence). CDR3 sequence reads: CSAFTKGGYTF. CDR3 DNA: TGCAGTGCTTTCACAAAGGGTGGCTACACCTTC.

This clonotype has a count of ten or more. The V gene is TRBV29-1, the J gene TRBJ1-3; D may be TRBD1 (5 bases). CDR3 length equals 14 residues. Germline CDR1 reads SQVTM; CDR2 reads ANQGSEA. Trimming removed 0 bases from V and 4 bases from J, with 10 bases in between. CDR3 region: CSVEDRATGNTIYF. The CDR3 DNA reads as TGCAGCGTTGAAGACAGGGCAACAGGAAACACCATATATTTT.